One and the same sample provided the 17 T cell receptor beta chains below, sequenced in a study of T-cell memory formation after mild COVID-19. TCRdb re-called the 5' RACE reads with MiXCR, one entry per CDR3 protein. The table records a few hundred thousand distinct CDR3 sequences, approximately 29% of them present only once. The sequencing sample was made of PBMCs or a T cell subset sorted from them (not recorded which). The receptors come from an adult woman who had mild COVID-19 (a few samples of this study predate the infection). Cell type and time point are not known.

This rearrangement joins TRBV20-1 to TRBJ2-7, with D tentatively TRBD1 or TRBD2 (6 bases each). The germline CDR1 and CDR2 sequences are DFQATT and SNEGSKA (reference sequence). V lost 0 bases and J 5 bases, leaving 20 bases between the germline ends. This CDR3 region has 16 residues. The CDR3 sequence is CSARDTFTGRGDEQYF. In DNA, the CDR3 is TGCAGTGCTAGAGACACCTTTACAGGGCGGGGCGACGAGCAGTACTTC.

This clonotype was picked up a small number of times. The J gene is TRBJ2-1, the V gene TRBV20-1; the D is unclear. V gave up 5 bases and J gave up 6 bases, with 17 bases separating them. Germline V gives CDR1 DFQATT, CDR2 SNEGSKA (reference sequence). This CDR3 region has 14 residues. CDR3 residues: CSASPGLNPNEQFF. CDR3 nucleotide sequence: TGCAGTGCTTCACCGGGTCTTAACCCCAATGAGCAGTTCTTC.

The genes are TRBV10-3 and TRBJ1-1; no firm D call. The CDR3 sequence is 12 residues long. Between the trimmed V and J ends, which lost 2 bases and 0 bases, there was a span of 1 base. Germline-derived CDR1 and CDR2 are ENHRY and SYGVKD. The CDR3 coding sequence is TGTGCCATCAGTGAGATGAACACTGAAGCTTTCTTT. Its protein is CAISEMNTEAFF.

The rearrangement links TRBV5-5 to TRBJ2-3; D is tentatively TRBD1 or TRBD2 (6 bases each). Germline loops: CDR1 SGHKS, CDR2 YYEKEE (reference sequence). With 2 bases removed from V and 4 bases from J, the gap between germline ends came to 11 bases. This CDR3 has 14 residues. The CDR3 coding sequence is TGTGCCAGCAGCTTCGGGGGCGAGCCAGATACGCAGTATTTT. Protein product: CASSFGGEPDTQYF.

This clonotype was detected a few times. This chain's CDR3 is CASSLVRAGTEAFF. CDR3 nucleotides: TGTGCCAGCAGTTTAGTACGGGCCGGCACTGAAGCTTTCTTT. This sequence joins TRBV12-3 or TRBV12-4 and TRBJ1-1; the D is unclear. This CDR3 is 14 amino acids long. Trimming pared 1 base from V and 4 bases from J, leaving 10 bases between.

V and J are TRBV29-1 and TRBJ2-5, with D perhaps given as TRBD1 or TRBD2 (5 bases each). V was clipped by 4 bases and J by 5 bases, with 32 bases between them. The CDR3 totals 19 residues. Germline V gives CDR1 SQVTM, CDR2 ANQGSEA. CDR3 region: CSVAGARDRPNSQAETQYF. The DNA of the CDR3 is TGCAGCGTTGCCGGGGCTAGGGATCGGCCCAATAGCCAGGCGGAGACCCAGTACTTC.

The V and J genes are TRBV5-6 and TRBJ2-3; TRBD1 aligns across 8 bases. This CDR3 has 15 residues. Germline CDR1 is SGHDT and CDR2 is YYEEEE. V lost 5 bases, J lost 1 base, and 6 bases stayed unmatched. The CDR3 loop is CASRFTGGGTDTQYF. In DNA, the CDR3 is TGTGCCAGCAGATTCACAGGGGGTGGCACAGATACGCAGTATTTT.

The chain combines TRBV24-1 with TRBJ2-1; 15 nucleotides line up with TRBD2. V lost 5 bases to trimming and J lost 9 bases; unmatched junction nucleotides: 10. There are 17 residues in the CDR3. The germline CDR1 and CDR2 sequences are KGHDR and SFDVKD. The CDR3 DNA reads TGTGCCACCAGTGGTACCGGGACTAGCGGGAGGTGGGGTGAGCAGTTCTTC. It codes for CATSGTGTSGRWGEQFF.

This chain uses TRBV12-3 or TRBV12-4 with TRBJ1-1, with D perhaps matching TRBD1 (6 bases). Trimming cost V 10 bases and J 1 base, with 19 bases left between them. The CDR3 length is 15 residues. The CDR3 sequence: CAITGGRIKNTEAFF. Written as DNA, the CDR3 is TGTGCCATCACGGGGGGGCGGATCAAGAACACTGAAGCTTTCTTT.

This clonotype appeared many times. The J gene is TRBJ2-5, the V gene TRBV7-2; 11 nucleotides line up with TRBD2. The germline V gene has CDR1 SGHTA and CDR2 FQGNSA. The CDR3 sequence is 18 residues long. The V gene end was trimmed by 2 bases and the J gene end by 0 bases; junction bases not matched to a gene: 8. The CDR3 region is CASSLSLAGGLYQETQYF. DNA of the CDR3: TGTGCCAGCAGCTTAAGCCTAGCGGGGGGCCTGTACCAAGAGACCCAGTACTTC. The whole variable domain, remainder taken from reference TRBV7-2 and TRBJ2-5, is GAGVSQSPSNKVTEKGKDVELRCDPISGHTALYWYRQSLGQGLEFLIYFQGNSAPDKSGLPSDRFSAERTGGSVSTLTIQRTQQEDSAVYLCASSLSLAGGLYQETQYFGPGTRLLVL.

The rearrangement links TRBV20-1 to TRBJ2-7; unclear D gene. The length of the CDR3 is 15 residues. Germline V lookup: CDR1 DFQATT, CDR2 SNEGSKA (reference sequence). The germline V and J ends were trimmed by 0 bases and 2 bases, with 14 bases remaining between them. The CDR3 coding sequence is TGCAGTGCTAGAGACTTTGGGGTGGGCACCTACGAGCAGTACTTC. It translates to CSARDFGVGTYEQYF.

This clonotype was seen a handful of times. The CDR3 loop reads CASSWDSAELFF. CDR3 DNA: TGTGCCAGCAGCTGGGACTCCGCGGAGCTGTTTTTT. The rearrangement uses TRBV5-4 and TRBJ2-2; D might be TRBD2 (6 bases). Trimming took off 3 bases at V and 10 bases at J, with 10 bases between the two ends. Germline assignment: CDR1 SGHNT and CDR2 YYREEE (reference sequence). This CDR3 has 12 residues. Complete variable domain (other parts from reference TRBV5-4 and TRBJ2-2): ETGVTQSPTHLIKTRGQQVTLRCSSQSGHNTVSWYQQALGQGPQFIFQYYREEENGRGNFPPRFSGLQFPNYSSELNVNALELDDSALYLCASSWDSAELFFGEGSRLTVL.

The rearrangement links TRBV30 to TRBJ2-3; 8 bases line up with TRBD1. Looked up from germline, CDR1 is GTSNPN and CDR2 is SVGIG (reference sequence). There are 16 residues in the CDR3. The junction had 10 bases not matched to a gene; V was cut back by 5 bases and J by 0 bases. DNA for the CDR3: TGTGCCTGGCAACTAAGGACAGGGAAAAGCACAGATACGCAGTATTTT. This translates into CAWQLRTGKSTDTQYF.

This chain uses TRBV10-3 with TRBJ2-7; D may be TRBD1 (5 bases). V was trimmed by 0 bases and J by 3 bases, leaving 18 bases between them. CDR1 and CDR2 from the germline V gene are ENHRY and SYGVKD. The CDR3 covers 17 residues. CDR3 sequence: CAISESAADGAIYEQYF. The CDR3 nucleotides read TGTGCCATCAGTGAGTCGGCTGCAGATGGGGCGATCTACGAGCAGTACTTC.

This clonotype was seen ten or more times. V and J are TRBV12-3 or TRBV12-4 and TRBJ2-3, with 11 positions matching TRBD2. CDR3 length: 16 amino acids. With V trimmed by 4 bases and J by 1 base, 4 bases remained unmatched. The CDR3 nucleotides are TGTGCCAGCAGTTGGGGACTAGCGGCGGGCACAGATACGCAGTATTTT. Translation gives CASSWGLAAGTDTQYF.

The chain is built from TRBV6-2 or TRBV6-3 and TRBJ2-3; 7 bases fit TRBD2. This CDR3 comprises 15 residues. Germline trimming cut 4 bases from V and 3 bases from J; bases unmatched to any gene: 7. The germline V gene has CDR1 MNHEY and CDR2 SVGEGT. CDR3 coding DNA: TGTGCCAGCAGTTGGGGGGGAGGAGCGACAGATACGCAGTATTTT. It codes for CASSWGGGATDTQYF.

J is TRBJ1-5 and V is TRBV18; TRBD1 matches 9 bases. Losses at the gene ends were 5 bases for V and 1 base for J; bases not matched to a gene: 6. The germline V gene encodes CDR1 KGHSH and CDR2 LQKENI. The CDR3 is made up of 16 amino acids. The CDR3 loop reads CASSATGGASNQPQHF. In DNA form, the CDR3 reads TGTGCCAGCTCAGCGACAGGGGGTGCGAGCAATCAGCCCCAGCATTTT.